The 25 T cell receptor beta chains presented below share a single source sample, sequenced in a study of CXCR3-negative and CXCR3-positive naive CD8 T cells. Carrying UMI labels, the TRB cDNA libraries were prepared through 5' RACE. TCRdb re-called the 5' RACE reads, yielding one record per CDR3 amino acid sequence without DNA. The sample spans over 70,000 distinct CDR3 sequences; the ten largest clones claim about 1.1%. Sequences were obtained from naive CXCR3- CD8+ T cells from blood. The subset here: CD45RO-CCR7+CD27+CD95- naive CD8+ T cells lacking CXCR3 (TNR3-). The origin of the receptors is a human donor in good health. Some clones in this sample may be carry-over from other donors' samples.

V and J are TRBV27 and TRBJ2-3. This CDR3 region has 14 residues. Germline lookup yields CDR1 MNHEY and CDR2 SMNVEV (reference sequence). CDR3 amino acids: CASMSFLTTDTQYF.

The rearrangement links TRBV29-1 to TRBJ1-5; TCRdb proposes TRBD1, but this gene call is untestable without DNA. The germline gives CDR1 SQVTM, CDR2 ANQGSEA. The CDR3 sequence is 13 residues long. The CDR3 here is CSVGMTGGQPQHF. Full variable domain (missing parts from reference TRBV29-1 and TRBJ1-5): SAVISQKPSRDICQRGTSLTIQCQVDSQVTMMFWYRQQPGQSLTLIATANQGSEATYESGFVIDKFPISRPNLTFSTLTVSNMSPEDSSIYLCSVGMTGGQPQHFGDGTRLSIL.

The chain joins TRBV29-1 to TRBJ2-7; the TRBD2 assignment by TCRdb is unverifiable without DNA. Per the germline V gene, CDR1 is SQVTM and CDR2 is ANQGSEA. This CDR3 is built from 13 residues. The CDR3 spells CSVETAHTYVQYF.

The CDR3 is CASSETYQETQYF. The genes are TRBV12-3 or TRBV12-4 and TRBJ2-5. The CDR3 consists of 13 residues.

V and J are TRBV5-6 and TRBJ2-7; the TRBD1 assignment by TCRdb is unverifiable without DNA. This CDR3 is 15 amino acids long. Germline-derived CDR1 and CDR2 are SGHDT and YYEEEE. CDR3 residues: CASNTRGYLSYEQYF.

The genes are TRBV12-3 or TRBV12-4 and TRBJ1-5; the TCRdb call, TRBD1, lacks DNA for checking. The CDR3 covers 14 residues. CDR3 loop: CASSPTGDNRPQHF.

The chain is built from TRBV19 and TRBJ2-6; TCRdb names TRBD1, which stays unverified in the absence of DNA. The CDR3 has 16 residues. Germline values: CDR1 LNHDA, CDR2 SQIVND (reference sequence). CDR3 in amino acids: CASSLAGASGANVLTF.

The chain uses TRBV28 and TRBJ1-5; absent DNA, TCRdb's TRBD1 call cannot be checked. The CDR3 contains 18 residues. Germline values: CDR1 MDHEN, CDR2 SYDVKM. CDR3 region: CASSDSATGTGGDQPQHF.

The J gene is TRBJ1-1, the V gene TRBV5-1; checking the TCRdb D call of TRBD1 is not possible without DNA. This CDR3 has 12 residues. CDR1 and CDR2 from the germline V gene are SGHRS and YFSETQ. CDR3 sequence reads: CASSAGGSEAFF.

This rearrangement joins TRBV29-1 to TRBJ2-1. This CDR3 comprises 13 residues. Germline V CDR1 and CDR2: SQVTM, ANQGSEA. CDR3 sequence reads: CSAAGWEHNEQFF.

The gene calls are TRBV6-6 and TRBJ2-5. CDR1 is MNHNY and CDR2 is SVGAGI in the germline V gene (reference sequence). The CDR3 has 12 residues. The CDR3 reads CASSYAQETQYF.

J is TRBJ2-1 and V is TRBV6-5; checking the TCRdb D call of TRBD1 is not possible without DNA. The CDR3 spans 15 residues. Germline CDR1 MNHEY, CDR2 SVGAGI. CDR3 in amino acids: CASTLWEGAGNEQFF.

V usage is TRBV7-2 and J usage is TRBJ1-1; TCRdb calls TRBD1, which cannot be checked without DNA. Looked up from germline, CDR1 is SGHTA and CDR2 is FQGNSA. The length of the CDR3 is 14 residues. The chain's CDR3 is CASSYWGVSTEAFF.

The V gene is TRBV5-1, the J gene TRBJ1-2; TCRdb selects TRBD1, and the lack of DNA leaves this call unchecked. CDR3 length: 14 amino acids. Germline assignment: CDR1 SGHRS and CDR2 YFSETQ. CDR3 sequence: CASSLLDRGDGYTF.

The V and J genes are TRBV6-5 and TRBJ2-2; as DNA is missing, the TRBD1 call by TCRdb cannot be tested. The CDR3 contains 18 residues. Germline CDR1 reads MNHEY; CDR2 reads SVGAGI. Here the CDR3 reads CASSYSIYTGRDTGELFF.

The V and J genes are TRBV7-2 and TRBJ2-1; TCRdb designates TRBD1, a call that cannot be tested without DNA. Germline V gene sequence: CDR1 SGHTA, CDR2 FQGNSA. This CDR3 is 14 amino acids long. CDR3 protein: CASSLWDSHAEQFF.

The chain is built from TRBV20-1 and TRBJ2-5; the D call from TCRdb, TRBD2, cannot be confirmed without DNA. The CDR3 loop spans 14 amino acids. Germline-derived CDR1 and CDR2 are DFQATT and SNEGSKA (reference sequence). CDR3 loop: CSARGSEVLETQYF.

The rearrangement joins TRBV7-9 to TRBJ2-3. The CDR3 covers 17 residues. Germline lookup yields CDR1 SEHNR and CDR2 FQNEAQ (reference sequence). This CDR3 reads CASSPQLIGLIADTQYF.

V usage is TRBV29-1 and J usage is TRBJ2-3; the TCRdb call, TRBD2, lacks DNA for checking. The CDR3 totals 15 residues. Germline CDR1 is SQVTM and CDR2 is ANQGSEA. This CDR3 is CSASGGGPSTDTQYF.

The rearrangement uses TRBV5-1 and TRBJ2-7; TCRdb's D call of TRBD1 is untestable without DNA. Germline V gene sequence: CDR1 SGHRS, CDR2 YFSETQ. CDR3 length equals 15 residues. The CDR3 is CASSTPGQGIYEQYF.

This sequence joins TRBV5-1 and TRBJ2-1. Looked up from germline, CDR1 is SGHRS and CDR2 is YFSETQ. This CDR3 comprises 14 residues. The CDR3 reads CASSSESSANEQFF.

This rearrangement joins TRBV23-1 to TRBJ2-2; absent DNA, TCRdb's TRBD1 call cannot be checked. TRBV23-1 carries the ORF label, with uncertain function. The CDR3 runs 15 residues. This CDR3 reads CASSHVDTGTGELFF.

The chain carries TRBV5-1 and TRBJ2-1. The CDR3 extends over 14 amino acids. Germline V gives CDR1 SGHRS, CDR2 YFSETQ. The CDR3 sequence is CASSFAIGYNEQFF.

The chain links TRBV6-6 to TRBJ2-2; with no DNA, the TCRdb D assignment of TRBD1 cannot be verified. Per the germline V gene, CDR1 is MNHNY and CDR2 is SVGAGI (reference sequence). The CDR3 is made up of 15 amino acids. The CDR3 spells CASSPWTGDTGELFF.

This sequence joins TRBV6-6 and TRBJ1-1; absent DNA, TCRdb's TRBD1 call cannot be checked. Germline CDR1 and CDR2: MNHNY and SVGAGI (reference sequence). This CDR3 has 14 amino acids. The CDR3 sequence: CASSYSGTGVEAFF.